These 24 T cell receptor beta chains were sequenced from one sample in a study of glioma-infiltrating T cells after dendritic cell vaccination. This table comes from immunoSEQ multiplex PCR, and its TCRdb copy is limited to in-frame clones, with some not included. Of 93,000 or so clones listed, 75% to 85% were seen once; the top ten hold approximately 12%. The sequencing here drew on blood, taken before dendritic cell vaccination. These receptor sequences come from a human donor with glioblastoma.

The chain employs TRBV5-1 and TRBJ2-5, with 8 bases identical to TRBD1. V trimming: 4 bases; J trimming: 5 bases; junction bases outside the gene matches: 10. The CDR3 sequence is 15 residues long. The germline V gene encodes CDR1 SGHRS and CDR2 YFSETQ. The CDR3 DNA reads as TGCGCCAGCAGCAGGACCCGGACAGGGCGGGAGACCCAGTACTTC. As protein: CASSRTRTGRETQYF.

The chain combines TRBV19 with TRBJ1-2; 7 positions agree with TRBD1. This CDR3 comprises 14 residues. V shed 4 bases, J shed 8 bases, and the junction held 10 bases outside the gene matches. Germline CDR1 LNHDA, CDR2 SQIVND (reference sequence). This CDR3 reads CASSKPTQGQGYTF. As DNA, the CDR3 is TGTGCCAGTAGTAAACCCACACAGGGGCAAGGCTACACCTTC.

The CDR3 DNA sequence: TGTGCCAGTACCTACGGCCAGAGGGACACTGAAGCTTTCTTT. This translates into CASTYGQRDTEAFF. The chain couples TRBV19 to TRBJ1-1; D is ambiguous. In germline, CDR1 is LNHDA, CDR2 SQIVND (reference sequence). The CDR3 runs 14 residues. The V end lost 7 bases, the J end lost 3 bases, and 15 bases lay between the germline ends. Together with reference TRBV19 and TRBJ1-1, the CDR3 gives the full variable domain: DGGITQSPKYLFRKEGQNVTLSCEQNLNHDAMYWYRQDPGQGLRLIYYSQIVNDFQKGDIAEGYSVSREKKESFPLTVTSAQKNPTAFYLCASTYGQRDTEAFFGQGTRLTVV.

The chain recombines TRBV6-5 with TRBJ1-5; D perhaps matches TRBD1 (6 bases). Germline V lookup: CDR1 MNHEY, CDR2 SVGAGI. The V gene lost 6 bases and the J gene lost 0 bases, with 9 bases spanning the gap. The CDR3 runs 14 residues. CDR3 nucleotides: TGTGCCAGCAGACAGGGTGTTAGCAATCAGCCCCAGCATTTT. Translation gives CASRQGVSNQPQHF.

J is TRBJ1-5 and V is TRBV7-8, with TRBD1 matching over 7 bases. The germline gives CDR1 SGHVS, CDR2 FQNEAQ. The trim removed 5 bases at V and 4 bases at J, leaving 11 bases unmatched. This CDR3 spans 16 amino acids. The CDR3 here is CASSPFRTGGNQPQHF. CDR3 bases: TGTGCCAGCAGCCCATTTAGGACAGGCGGGAATCAGCCCCAGCATTTT.

The chain has TRBV6-5 and TRBJ1-2; D gene uncertain. Germline CDR1 MNHEY, CDR2 SVGAGI. This CDR3 contains 13 residues. V dropped 6 bases and J dropped 8 bases, with 16 bases sitting between them. This CDR3 is CASRLAGGRGYTF. The CDR3 nucleotides read TGTGCCAGCAGACTCGCCGGCGGGAGAGGCTACACCTTC.

J is TRBJ1-1 and V is TRBV7-3; D may be TRBD1 (5 bases). The germline V gene encodes CDR1 SGHTA and CDR2 FQGTGA. The CDR3 has 14 residues. V gave up 2 bases and J gave up 3 bases, with 10 bases separating them. The DNA of the CDR3 is TGTGCCAGCAGCTTACAACGGGGGGACACTGAAGCTTTCTTT. As protein: CASSLQRGDTEAFF. The whole variable domain, filled in from reference TRBV7-3 and TRBJ1-1, reads GAGVSQTPSNKVTEKGKYVELRCDPISGHTALYWYRQSLGQGPEFLIYFQGTGAADDSGLPNDRFFAVRPEGSVSTLKIQRTERGDSAVYLCASSLQRGDTEAFFGQGTRLTVV.

V is TRBV12-5 and J is TRBJ2-7; 7 bases align to TRBD1. This CDR3 contains 15 residues. CDR1 is LGHNT and CDR2 is FRNRAP in the germline V gene. Trimming removed 2 bases from V and 2 bases from J; junction bases left unmatched: 6. In nucleotides, the CDR3 is TGTGCTAGTGGTTTGTTTCGGGACAGCACCTACGAGCAGTACTTC. Translated, it gives CASGLFRDSTYEQYF.

This clone was seen a few times. This sequence joins TRBV29-1 and TRBJ1-1; D remains ambiguous. This CDR3 comprises 13 residues. Trimming shortened V by 2 bases and J by 3 bases, and 10 bases separated the two germline ends. Germline V gene sequence: CDR1 SQVTM, CDR2 ANQGSEA. The CDR3: CSVEWAPDTEAFF. CDR3 nucleotides: TGCAGCGTTGAATGGGCCCCGGACACTGAAGCTTTCTTT.

V is TRBV2 and J is TRBJ1-2; 9 nucleotides agree with TRBD1. Trimming removed 6 bases from V and 4 bases from J; junction bases left unmatched: 6. The length of the CDR3 is 14 residues. CDR1 SNHLY and CDR2 FYNNEI come from the germline V gene. The CDR3 DNA sequence: TGTGCCAGCAGGCCAACAGGGGGCGTCTATGGCTACACCTTC. It translates to CASRPTGGVYGYTF.

The genes are TRBV5-6 and TRBJ2-3; possibly TRBD2 for D (6 bases). V was cut by 4 bases and J by 5 bases, with 8 bases left in between. CDR3 length: 12 residues. Germline CDR1 is SGHDT and CDR2 is YYEEEE. CDR3 amino acids: CASSPGVDTQYF. CDR3 DNA: TGTGCCAGCAGCCCGGGGGTAGATACGCAGTATTTT.

The chain links TRBV5-5 to TRBJ1-5; D not certain. The length of the CDR3 is 12 residues. Trimming left V 0 bases short and J 14 bases short, with 12 bases between. CDR1 and CDR2 (germline): SGHKS, YYEKEE (reference sequence). The CDR3: CASSLAFGREHF. CDR3 in DNA: TGTGCCAGCAGCTTGGCCTTTGGGAGGGAGCATTTT.

The genes are TRBV7-2 and TRBJ2-7; possibly TRBD2 for D (5 bases). V lost 5 bases and J 3 bases, leaving 14 bases between the germline ends. Per the germline V gene, CDR1 is SGHTA and CDR2 is FQGNSA. This CDR3 region has 14 residues. The CDR3 here is CASSPTMRDYEQYF. The CDR3 DNA reads as TGTGCCAGCAGCCCCACCATGAGGGACTACGAGCAGTACTTC.

Written as DNA, the CDR3 is TGTGCCAGCAGTTACAGGGAAGGGAGGAATTCACCCCTCCACTTT. This sequence encodes CASSYREGRNSPLHF. This chain joins TRBV6-6 and TRBJ1-6; D uncertain. The CDR3 sequence is 15 residues long. Trimming stripped 2 bases from V and 7 bases from J, with 12 bases between. Per germline, CDR1 MNHNY and CDR2 SVGAGI (reference sequence).

This clone was observed once. The rearrangement uses TRBV4-1 and TRBJ2-5; the match to TRBD2 covers 14 bases. J was trimmed by 4 bases and V by 3 bases; bases with no gene match: 4. Germline CDR1 reads MGHRA; CDR2 reads YSYEKL. The CDR3 totals 16 residues. CDR3 region: CASSQETSGGAETQYF. For the CDR3, the DNA is TGCGCCAGCAGCCAGGAGACTAGCGGGGGGGCAGAGACCCAGTACTTC.

This rearrangement joins TRBV4-3 to TRBJ1-6, with TRBD1 matching 9 bases. The CDR3 totals 19 residues. Germline CDR1 LGHNA, CDR2 YSLEER. V shed 4 bases, J shed 0 bases, and the junction held 10 bases outside the gene matches. Here the CDR3 reads CASSLIQGAISSYNSPLHF. The CDR3 nucleotides read TGCGCCAGCAGCCTCATACAGGGGGCAATCAGCTCCTATAATTCACCCCTCCACTTT.

V and J are TRBV14 and TRBJ2-7; D perhaps matches TRBD2 (6 bases). The V and J ends lost 1 base and 2 bases respectively, with 15 bases between them. There are 16 residues in the CDR3. CDR1 is SGHDN, CDR2 FVKESK, per germline. The CDR3 DNA sequence: TGTGCCAGCAGCCAAGCGGGCGCTGGGACTCCCTACGAGCAGTACTTC. Protein product: CASSQAGAGTPYEQYF.

The chain combines TRBV7-8 with TRBJ2-7; 9 nucleotides line up with TRBD1. From germline, CDR1 is SGHVS and CDR2 FQNEAQ. V dropped 3 bases and J dropped 3; count of bases not matched to a gene: 9. The CDR3 contains 16 residues. CDR3 coding DNA: TGTGCCAGCAGCTTCACCTCGAGGACAGGGGACTACGAGCAGTACTTC. This sequence encodes CASSFTSRTGDYEQYF.

A remark on this clone: No conserved phenylalanine or tryptophan is present at the end of the CDR3, so a read error is the likely explanation. V is TRBV10-3 and J is TRBJ1-2, with D maybe TRBD1 (5 bases). This CDR3 has 15 residues. Trimming left V 0 bases short and J 0 bases short, with 8 bases between. Germline CDR1 and CDR2: ENHRY and SYGVKD. Here the CDR3 reads CAISESAGTNYGYTL. CDR3 DNA sequence: TGTGCCATCAGTGAGTCGGCAGGGACTAACTATGGCTACACCCTC.

As for this clone: At one end the junction does not follow the germline gene, possibly because of a read error. V usage is TRBV15 and J usage is TRBJ2-7, with TRBD2 as a possible D gene (5 bases). The CDR3 covers 14 residues. CDR1 and CDR2 (germline): LNHNV, YYDKDF (reference sequence). CDR3 region: CTTSRGLVPYEQYF. The CDR3 coding sequence is TGTACCACCAGCAGAGGGTTAGTCCCCTACGAGCAGTACTTC.

This chain uses TRBV19 with TRBJ2-7, with a tentative D call TRBD1 (6 bases). With 6 bases removed from V and 0 bases from J, the gap between germline ends came to 15 bases. The CDR3 has 15 amino acids. Germline V CDR1 and CDR2: LNHDA, SQIVND (reference sequence). The CDR3 reads CASRFRDTDSYEQYF. Written as DNA, the CDR3 is TGTGCCAGTAGATTCCGGGACACGGACTCCTACGAGCAGTACTTC.

The chain links TRBV5-1 to TRBJ1-6, with 7 bases lining up with TRBD1. After removal of 2 bases from V and 7 bases from J, the junction contained 3 bases not matched to a gene. In germline, CDR1 is SGHRS, CDR2 YFSETQ. The CDR3 consists of 14 residues. CDR3 in amino acids: CASSLGTENSPLHF. The DNA of the CDR3 is TGCGCCAGCAGCTTAGGGACAGAAAATTCACCCCTCCACTTT.

V usage is TRBV11-2 and J usage is TRBJ1-3; no definite D call. The CDR3 contains 16 residues. V was shortened by 0 bases and J by 0 bases, with 9 bases between the two germline ends. Germline CDR1 SGHAT, CDR2 FQNNGV. The CDR3 DNA is TGTGCCAGCAGCTTAGAGCCACTGGTCTCTGGAAACACCATATATTTT. It specifies CASSLEPLVSGNTIYF.

V gene TRBV28 combines with J gene TRBJ1-1, with 8 bases that match TRBD1. V was pared by 7 bases and J by 1 base, with 8 bases of the junction left unmatched. There are 15 residues in the CDR3. CDR1 is MDHEN and CDR2 is SYDVKM in the germline V gene. The CDR3 reads CASTTSGTGNTEAFF. The CDR3 DNA follows: TGTGCCAGCACCACTTCCGGGACAGGGAACACTGAAGCTTTCTTT.